These 25 T cell receptor beta chains were sequenced from one sample in a study of regulatory T cells in long-lasting Graves disease. Time point here: newly diagnosed GD, antithyroid drugs for less than 3 months. TCR sequences were obtained from RNA taken from PBMCs. Researchers made TCR beta libraries by using iRepertoire HTBI primers and running Arm-PCR on CDR3 regions. MiXCR, applied by TCRdb to the multiplex PCR reads, yields one record per CDR3 protein. The sample consists of some 350,000 distinct CDR3 sequences, around 15% of them appearing once. This sample was also put to use in a study of T cells in Graves' hyperthyroidism and ophthalmopathy.

The material was peripheral blood mononuclear cells (PBMCs), obtained at new diagnosis, from a patient treated with antithyroid drugs. These receptors were collected from a woman aged 18 to 35 with Graves disease.

This clonotype appeared a few times. V and J are TRBV5-1 and TRBJ2-7; D not resolved. Trimming pared 0 bases from V and 8 bases from J, leaving 12 bases between. Per the germline V gene, CDR1 is SGHRS and CDR2 is YFSETQ. This CDR3 region has 13 residues. The CDR3 reads CASSLESRFKQYF. In DNA form, the CDR3 reads TGCGCCAGCAGCTTGGAATCGCGCTTCAAGCAGTACTTC.

This clonotype appeared many times. A junction boundary mismatches the germline segment, possibly from a read error. CDR3 sequence: CANSSGTVVSYEQYF. CDR3 sequence (DNA): TGTGCCAACAGCTCGGGGACAGTCGTCTCCTACGAGCAGTACTTC. The chain recombines TRBV7-9 with TRBJ2-7; 7 nucleotides match TRBD1. Germline V gene lookup returns CDR1 SEHNR and CDR2 FQNEAQ (reference sequence). The CDR3 is 15 amino acids.

Only a few counts were recorded for this clonotype. The chain has TRBV24-1 and TRBJ2-6; D is unclear. The CDR3 sequence is 14 residues long. Germline values: CDR1 KGHDR, CDR2 SFDVKD. The ends were cut back, 9 bases at V and 2 bases at J, with 10 bases in the middle. The CDR3 is CATESSPGANVLTF. CDR3 nucleotide sequence: TGTGCCACCGAAAGCTCGCCTGGGGCCAACGTCCTGACTTTC.

This clonotype was found a few times. The genes are TRBV20-1 and TRBJ1-4, with D possibly being TRBD1 (5 bases). This CDR3 region has 15 residues. Trimming removed 0 bases at V and 7 bases at J, with 15 bases between. Germline V gene data show CDR1 as DFQATT and CDR2 as SNEGSKA (reference sequence). The CDR3 DNA sequence: TGCAGTGCTAGAGATTTCGCAGGGAATTCTGAAAAACTGTTTTTT. It translates to CSARDFAGNSEKLFF.

This clonotype has just a few counts. The CDR3 sequence: CASSYSDGSNQPQHF. The CDR3 DNA sequence: TGTGCCAGCAGTTACTCGGACGGGAGCAATCAGCCCCAGCATTTT. The genes are TRBV6-5 and TRBJ1-5; no firm D call. This CDR3 is 15 amino acids long. The germline V and J ends were trimmed by 0 bases and 1 base, with 7 bases remaining between them. Germline values: CDR1 MNHEY, CDR2 SVGAGI.

Points on this clonotype: It may be a read error: a sequence one base away is much more abundant. In DNA form, the CDR3 reads TGTGCCGGCAGTTCCTGGACTAGCGCCTCCTACGAGCAGTACTTC. It translates to CAGSSWTSASYEQYF. The chain uses TRBV28 and TRBJ2-7, with 9 positions matching TRBD2. Germline V gene sequence: CDR1 MDHEN, CDR2 SYDVKM. The CDR3 spans 15 residues.

V usage is TRBV6-2 or TRBV6-3 and J usage is TRBJ1-6, with a weak D call TRBD1 (6 bases). V dropped 2 bases and J dropped 9 bases, with 11 bases sitting between them. Per the germline V gene, CDR1 is MNHEY and CDR2 is SVGEGT. The CDR3 length is 14 residues. The CDR3 region has the DNA TGTGCCAGCAGTTACGGGGGGGCAAGTTCACCCCTCCACTTT. Translating it yields CASSYGGASSPLHF.

The sample holds many counts of this clonotype. This rearrangement joins TRBV5-1 to TRBJ1-1, with D tentatively TRBD1 (5 bases). The CDR3 runs to 15 residues. The V gene's germline CDR1 is SGHRS and CDR2 YFSETQ. Trimming left V 0 bases short and J 3 bases short, with 12 bases between. The CDR3: CASSLAPGLDTEAFF. The CDR3 coding sequence is TGCGCCAGCAGCTTGGCCCCGGGGCTGGACACTGAAGCTTTCTTT.

This clonotype has a handful of counts. V usage is TRBV7-9 and J usage is TRBJ1-4; 11 bases fit TRBD1. CDR1 is SEHNR and CDR2 is FQNEAQ in the germline V gene (reference sequence). This CDR3 spans 15 amino acids. Trimming at V came to 3 bases and at J to 4 bases, leaving 1 base not matched to a gene. The CDR3 loop reads CASSFGTGGNEKLFF. The CDR3, as DNA: TGTGCCAGCAGCTTTGGGACAGGGGGTAATGAAAAACTGTTTTTT.

V gene TRBV19 combines with J gene TRBJ1-2, with no clear D. This CDR3 has 14 amino acids. CDR1 LNHDA and CDR2 SQIVND come from the germline V gene (reference sequence). Trimming cost V 5 bases and J 8 bases, with 18 bases left between them. The chain's CDR3 is CASSPPSGLWGYTF. The CDR3 nucleotides are TGTGCCAGTAGTCCGCCTTCTGGTCTCTGGGGCTACACCTTC.

This clonotype was detected a few times. This rearrangement joins TRBV29-1 to TRBJ1-1; a weak D match, TRBD1 (6 bases). Per germline, CDR1 SQVTM and CDR2 ANQGSEA. The V end was cut by 8 bases, the J end by 5 bases, with 18 bases between. CDR3 length: 13 residues. The CDR3 region has the DNA TGCAGCATTAGGGGGGGGTACAATACTGAAGCTTTCTTT. It translates to CSIRGGYNTEAFF. Full variable domain (rest looked up from reference TRBV29-1 and TRBJ1-1): SAVISQKPSRDICQRGTSLTIQCQVDSQVTMMFWYRQQPGQSLTLIATANQGSEATYESGFVIDKFPISRPNLTFSTLTVSNMSPEDSSIYLCSIRGGYNTEAFFGQGTRLTVV.

This clonotype has just a few counts. The chain has TRBV5-4 and TRBJ2-1, with D perhaps TRBD1 (5 bases). Trimming shortened V by 0 bases and J by 1 base, and 8 bases separated the two germline ends. Germline assignment: CDR1 SGHNT and CDR2 YYREEE (reference sequence). This CDR3 spans 15 amino acids. Here the CDR3 reads CASSLEGPSYNEQFF. In nucleotides, the CDR3 is TGTGCCAGCAGCTTGGAGGGGCCTTCCTACAATGAGCAGTTCTTC.

The chain is built from TRBV9 and TRBJ1-1, with 7 bases lining up with TRBD1. This CDR3 spans 14 amino acids. CDR1 is SGDLS, CDR2 YYNGEE, per germline. Trimming at V came to 4 bases and at J to 3 bases, leaving 6 bases not matched to a gene. As DNA, the CDR3 is TGTGCCAGCAGCACAGGGGATGGAGACACTGAAGCTTTCTTT. Its protein product is CASSTGDGDTEAFF.

This clonotype was seen only a few times. The rearrangement links TRBV7-3 to TRBJ2-6; D remains unclear. Germline values: CDR1 SGHTA, CDR2 FQGTGA. The CDR3 length is 13 residues. V dropped 2 bases and J dropped 3 bases, with 2 bases sitting between them. The CDR3 sequence is CASSLYGANVLTF. As DNA, the CDR3 is TGTGCCAGCAGCTTATATGGGGCCAACGTCCTGACTTTC.

This clonotype was counted at least ten times. The V and J genes are TRBV20-1 and TRBJ2-5, with 9 bases matching TRBD1. CDR1 DFQATT and CDR2 SNEGSKA come from the germline V gene (reference sequence). This CDR3 has 14 residues. V was clipped by 6 bases and J by 0 bases; unmatched bases: 5. In DNA form, the CDR3 reads TGCAGTGCCCGGACAGGGGAGGACCAAGAGACCCAGTACTTC. Translating gives CSARTGEDQETQYF.

As regards this clonotype: This could be a read error, since a much larger clone is one nucleotide away. The chain employs TRBV6-1 and TRBJ2-7, with 9 bases matching TRBD2. Trimming at V came to 9 bases and at J to 3 bases, leaving 9 bases not matched to a gene. The CDR3 has 14 residues. The germline V gene encodes CDR1 MNHNS and CDR2 SASEGT. CDR3 in DNA: TGTGCCAGGAGCCCCCATAGCGGGGGCTACGAGCAGTACTTC. Translated: CARSPHSGGYEQYF.

On this clonotype: One junction end disagrees with the germline gene, perhaps due to a read error. This chain joins TRBV5-1 and TRBJ1-5, with a possible D match to TRBD1 (5 bases). The CDR3 loop spans 15 amino acids. The germline CDR1 and CDR2 sequences are SGHRS and YFSETQ. The CDR3 nucleotides read TGTGCCAGCAGCTTGGGGGGAAACCCGAATCAGCCCCAGCATTTT. As protein: CASSLGGNPNQPQHF.

This clonotype was seen a few times. The chain has TRBV20-1 and TRBJ2-5; possible D gene TRBD2, 6 bases. The CDR3 spans 14 residues. V was shortened by 5 bases and J by 3 bases, with 16 bases between the two germline ends. Germline values: CDR1 DFQATT, CDR2 SNEGSKA (reference sequence). The CDR3 is CSASASTSKETQYF. CDR3 sequence (DNA): TGCAGTGCTTCAGCCTCGACTAGTAAAGAGACCCAGTACTTC.

This clonotype was counted only a few times. J is TRBJ1-1 and V is TRBV7-9; no reliable D call. Germline CDR1 is SEHNR and CDR2 is FQNEAQ (reference sequence). This CDR3 is 13 amino acids long. Deletions cut 1 base from V and 7 bases from J, with 10 bases between. CDR3 sequence: CASSLGRANEAFF. The CDR3 DNA sequence: TGTGCCAGCAGCTTAGGACGGGCGAATGAAGCTTTCTTT.

The V and J genes are TRBV5-1 and TRBJ2-5; tentatively, D is TRBD1 (6 bases). Trimming cost V 5 bases and J 2 bases, with 13 bases left between them. CDR1 SGHRS and CDR2 YFSETQ come from the germline V gene. This CDR3 comprises 14 residues. The DNA for the CDR3 is TGCGCCAGCAGTATCGGAGGACAGCAAGAGACCCAGTACTTC. Amino acids: CASSIGGQQETQYF.

This clonotype occurred many times. The V gene is TRBV2, the J gene TRBJ1-1, with a weak D call TRBD1 (6 bases). V lost 6 bases and J 0 bases, leaving 14 bases between the germline ends. Germline V gives CDR1 SNHLY, CDR2 FYNNEI. The CDR3 length is 15 residues. Here the CDR3 reads CASRESRGVNTEAFF. In DNA, the CDR3 is TGTGCCAGCAGAGAGAGCAGGGGAGTGAACACTGAAGCTTTCTTT.

This clonotype was counted ten times or more. J is TRBJ2-7 and V is TRBV28, with 7 bases lining up with TRBD2. V lost 6 bases to trimming and J lost 0 bases; unmatched junction nucleotides: 5. The CDR3 runs to 14 residues. CDR1 is MDHEN and CDR2 is SYDVKM in the germline V gene. For the CDR3, the DNA is TGTGCCAGCAGCCCGGGGGGACTCTCCTACGAGCAGTACTTC. It encodes CASSPGGLSYEQYF. Full variable domain (outside the CDR3, taken from reference TRBV28 and TRBJ2-7): DVKVTQSSRYLVKRTGEKVFLECVQDMDHENMFWYRQDPGLGLRLIYFSYDVKMKEKGDIPEGYSVSREKKERFSLILESASTNQTSMYLCASSPGGLSYEQYFGPGTRLTVT.

This clonotype was recorded only once. The CDR3 does not end in the conserved phenylalanine or tryptophan, so this is likely a read error. The DNA is left out, because the CDR3 cannot be placed on it with certainty; the CDR3 is given as TCRdb lists it. This chain connects TRBV11-2 to TRBJ2-2. Germline values: CDR1 SGHAT, CDR2 FQNNGV. From its first to its last residue, the CDR3 has 11 amino acids. CDR3 region: CASSQSGEWFL.

The chain recombines TRBV13 with TRBJ2-1; 10 bases are a match to TRBD1. CDR1 PRHDT and CDR2 FYEKMQ come from the germline V gene (reference sequence). There are 19 residues in the CDR3. After removal of 2 bases from V and 0 bases from J, the junction contained 10 bases not matched to a gene. The CDR3 protein is CASSLPDRGPRSSYNEQFF. CDR3 coding DNA: TGTGCCAGCAGCTTACCTGACAGGGGGCCACGTAGCTCCTACAATGAGCAGTTCTTC.

Regarding this clonotype: The junction shows a germline mismatch at one end, possibly a read error. The CDR3 region is CASRPGNLREKLLF. CDR3 in DNA: TGTGCCTCAAGACCGGGGAATCTGCGGGAAAAACTGCTTTTT. The chain employs TRBV6-1 and TRBJ1-4, with D hard to call. CDR3 length: 14 residues. CDR1 is MNHNS, CDR2 SASEGT, per germline.